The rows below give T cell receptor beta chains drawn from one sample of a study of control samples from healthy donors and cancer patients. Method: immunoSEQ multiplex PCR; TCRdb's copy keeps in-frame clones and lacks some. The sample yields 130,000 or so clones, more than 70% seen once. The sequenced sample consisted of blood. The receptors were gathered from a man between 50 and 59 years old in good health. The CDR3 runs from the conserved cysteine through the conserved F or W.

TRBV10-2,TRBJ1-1,CASRETLLVNTEAFF
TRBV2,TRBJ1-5,CASNGGNSNQPQHF
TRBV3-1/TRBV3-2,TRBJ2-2,CASSQVLTGTGFPGELFF
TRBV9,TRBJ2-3,CASGQGLPDTQYF
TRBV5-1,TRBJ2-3,CASSFLAGLTDTQYF
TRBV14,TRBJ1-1,CASSQGDRANTEAFF
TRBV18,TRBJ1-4,CASSPTKNHNEKLFF
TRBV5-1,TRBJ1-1,CASSTQGNTEAFF
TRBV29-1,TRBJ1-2,CSVARSEQYGYTF
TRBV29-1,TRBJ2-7,CSVRDRDSYEQYF
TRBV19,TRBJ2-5,CASSIGGGLGETQYF
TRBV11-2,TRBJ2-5,CASSSAGGHQETQYF
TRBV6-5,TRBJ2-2,CASSQVGTGELFF
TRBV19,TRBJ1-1,CASSIVSQGGTEAFF
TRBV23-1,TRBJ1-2,CASSQSRQIYGYTF
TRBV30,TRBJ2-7,CAWSRGYDYEQYF
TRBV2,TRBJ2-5,CASTHLSGQETQYF
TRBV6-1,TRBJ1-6,CASSDGRGNSPLHF
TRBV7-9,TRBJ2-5,CASSMGGVWEETQYF
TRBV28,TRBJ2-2,CASSLTGTGELFF
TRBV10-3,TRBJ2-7,CAISESRGPEQYF
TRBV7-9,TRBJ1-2,CASTLTGALYTF
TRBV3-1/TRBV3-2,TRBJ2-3,CASSPNLGTSGGDTDTQYF
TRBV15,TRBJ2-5,CATMSSGGWETQYF
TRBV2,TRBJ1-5,CASRRDSNQPQHF
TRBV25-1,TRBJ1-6,CASSEYGSGNSPLHF
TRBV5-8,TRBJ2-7,CASSLGPKTSYEQYF
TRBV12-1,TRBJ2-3,CASSCHPTYPSGGTDTQYF
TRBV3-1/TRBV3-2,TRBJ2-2,CASSRVTSGYEGELFF
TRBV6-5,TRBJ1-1,CASGRIRGGDTEAFF
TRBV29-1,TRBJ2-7,CSVEDLSGGLYEQYF